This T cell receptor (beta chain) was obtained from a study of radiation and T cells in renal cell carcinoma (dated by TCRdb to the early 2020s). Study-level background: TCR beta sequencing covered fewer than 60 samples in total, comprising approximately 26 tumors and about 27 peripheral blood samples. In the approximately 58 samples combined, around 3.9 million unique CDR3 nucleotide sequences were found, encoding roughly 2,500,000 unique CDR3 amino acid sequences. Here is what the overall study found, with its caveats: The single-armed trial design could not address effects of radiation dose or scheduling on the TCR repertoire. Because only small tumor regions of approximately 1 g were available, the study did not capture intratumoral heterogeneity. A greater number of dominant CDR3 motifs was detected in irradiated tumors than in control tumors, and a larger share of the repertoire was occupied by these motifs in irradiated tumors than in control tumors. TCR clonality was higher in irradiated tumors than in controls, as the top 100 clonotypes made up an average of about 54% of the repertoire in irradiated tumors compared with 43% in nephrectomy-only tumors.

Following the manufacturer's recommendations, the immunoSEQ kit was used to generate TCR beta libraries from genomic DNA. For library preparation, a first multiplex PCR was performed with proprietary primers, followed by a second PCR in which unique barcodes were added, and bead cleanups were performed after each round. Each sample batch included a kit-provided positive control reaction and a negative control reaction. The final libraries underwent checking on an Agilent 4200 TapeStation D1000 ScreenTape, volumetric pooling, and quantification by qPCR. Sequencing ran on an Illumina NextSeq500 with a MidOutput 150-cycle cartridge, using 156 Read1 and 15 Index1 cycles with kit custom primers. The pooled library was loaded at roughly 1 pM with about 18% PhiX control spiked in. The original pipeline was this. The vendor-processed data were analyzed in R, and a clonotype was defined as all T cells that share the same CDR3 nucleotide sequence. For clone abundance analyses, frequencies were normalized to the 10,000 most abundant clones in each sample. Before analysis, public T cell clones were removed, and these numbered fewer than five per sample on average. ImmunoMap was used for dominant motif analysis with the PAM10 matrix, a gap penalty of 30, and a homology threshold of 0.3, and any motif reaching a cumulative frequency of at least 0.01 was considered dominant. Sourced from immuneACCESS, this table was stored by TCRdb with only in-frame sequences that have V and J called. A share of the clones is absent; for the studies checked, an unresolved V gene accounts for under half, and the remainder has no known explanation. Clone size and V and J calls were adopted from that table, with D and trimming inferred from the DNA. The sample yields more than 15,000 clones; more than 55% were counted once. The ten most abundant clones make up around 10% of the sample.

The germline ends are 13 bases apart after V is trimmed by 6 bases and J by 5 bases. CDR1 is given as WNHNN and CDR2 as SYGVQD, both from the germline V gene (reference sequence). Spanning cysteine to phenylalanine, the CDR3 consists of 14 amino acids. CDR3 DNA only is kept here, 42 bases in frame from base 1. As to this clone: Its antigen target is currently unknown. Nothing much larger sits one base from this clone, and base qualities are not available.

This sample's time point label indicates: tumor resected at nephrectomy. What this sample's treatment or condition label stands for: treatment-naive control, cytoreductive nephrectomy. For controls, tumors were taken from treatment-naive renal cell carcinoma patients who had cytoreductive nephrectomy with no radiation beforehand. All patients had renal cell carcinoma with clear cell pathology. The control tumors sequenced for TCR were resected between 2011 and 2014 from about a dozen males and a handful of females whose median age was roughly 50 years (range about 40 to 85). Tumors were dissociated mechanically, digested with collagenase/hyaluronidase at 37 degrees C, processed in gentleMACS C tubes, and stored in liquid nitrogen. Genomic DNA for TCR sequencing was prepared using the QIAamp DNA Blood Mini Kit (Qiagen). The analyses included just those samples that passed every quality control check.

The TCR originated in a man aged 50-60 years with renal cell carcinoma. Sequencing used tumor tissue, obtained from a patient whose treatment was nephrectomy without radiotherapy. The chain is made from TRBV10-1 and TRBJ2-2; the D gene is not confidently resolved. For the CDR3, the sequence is CASSRTLGTGELFF. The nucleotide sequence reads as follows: TGCGCCAGCAGCCGAACGCTGGGGACCGGGGAGCTGTTTTTT.